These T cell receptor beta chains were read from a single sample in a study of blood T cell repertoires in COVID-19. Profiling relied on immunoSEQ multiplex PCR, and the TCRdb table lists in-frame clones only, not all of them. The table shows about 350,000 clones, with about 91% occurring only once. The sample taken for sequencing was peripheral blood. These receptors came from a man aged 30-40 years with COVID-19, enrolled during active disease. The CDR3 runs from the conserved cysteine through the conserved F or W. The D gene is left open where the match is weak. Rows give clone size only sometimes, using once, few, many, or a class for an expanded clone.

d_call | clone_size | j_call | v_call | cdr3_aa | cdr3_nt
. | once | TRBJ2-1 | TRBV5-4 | CASSLMAGEQFF | TGTGCCAGCAGCTTGATGGCGGGGGAGCAGTTCTTC
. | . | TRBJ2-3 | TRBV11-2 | CASRTRQSTDTQYF | TGTGCCAGCCGGACACGACAGAGCACAGATACGCAGTATTTT
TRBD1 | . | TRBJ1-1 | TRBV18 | CASSQGQATEAFF | TGTGCCAGCTCACAGGGACAGGCCACTGAAGCTTTCTTT
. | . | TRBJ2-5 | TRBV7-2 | CASSLAQQETQYF | TGTGCCAGCAGCCTTGCACAGCAAGAGACCCAGTACTTC
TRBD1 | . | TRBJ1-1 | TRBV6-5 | CASSFLRTGNTEAFF | TGTGCCAGCAGTTTCCTTCGGACAGGGAACACTGAAGCTTTCTTT
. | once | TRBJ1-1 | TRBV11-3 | CASSPGVPDTEAFF | TGTGCCAGCAGTCCAGGGGTCCCGGACACTGAAGCTTTCTTT
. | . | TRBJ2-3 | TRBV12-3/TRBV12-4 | CASNKDRNTQYF | TGTGCCAGCAACAAAGACAGAAATACGCAGTATTTT
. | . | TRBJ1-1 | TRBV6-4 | CASRREENTEAFF | TGTGCCAGCAGAAGGGAGGAGAACACTGAAGCTTTCTTT
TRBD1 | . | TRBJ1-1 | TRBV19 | CASSTRTGGLNTEAFF | TGTGCCAGTAGTACCCGGACAGGGGGACTGAACACTGAAGCTTTCTTT
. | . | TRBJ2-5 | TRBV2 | CASSLQETQYF | TGTGCCAGCAGTCTCCAAGAGACCCAGTACTTC
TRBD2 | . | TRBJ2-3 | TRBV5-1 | CASRRGTSGNTDTQYF | TGCGCCAGCAGACGCGGGACTAGCGGAAACACAGATACGCAGTATTTT
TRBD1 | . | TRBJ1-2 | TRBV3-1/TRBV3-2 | CASSQDGPQGVGYGYTF | TGTGCCAGCAGCCAAGATGGACCACAGGGGGTGGGCTATGGCTACACCTTC
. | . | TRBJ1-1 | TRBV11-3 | CASSLLGGTEAFF | TGTGCCAGCAGCCTCCTAGGAGGGACTGAAGCTTTCTTT
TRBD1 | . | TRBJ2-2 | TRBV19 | CASSKKGQVSTGELFF | TGTGCCAGTAGTAAGAAAGGACAGGTCAGCACCGGGGAGCTGTTTTTT
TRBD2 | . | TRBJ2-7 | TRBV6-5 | CASSYQGLAVYEQYF | TGTGCCAGCAGTTACCAGGGACTAGCGGTCTACGAGCAGTACTTC
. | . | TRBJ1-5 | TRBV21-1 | CASSRPGQDSNQPQHF | TGTGCCAGCAGTCGGCCCGGACAGGATAGCAATCAGCCCCAGCATTTT
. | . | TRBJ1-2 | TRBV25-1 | CASSEPGIYGYTF | TGTGCCAGCAGTGAGCCAGGGATCTATGGCTACACCTTC
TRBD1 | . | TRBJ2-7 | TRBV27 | CASSSSLPGQGYEQYF | TGTGCCAGCAGTTCCTCCTTACCGGGACAGGGCTACGAGCAGTACTTC
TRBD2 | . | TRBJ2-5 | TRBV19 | CASEGTSGGRETQYF | TGTGCCAGCGAAGGGACTAGCGGGGGTCGAGAGACCCAGTACTTC
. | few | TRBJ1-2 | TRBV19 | CASRRTEGGGGYGYTF | TGTGCCAGCCGAAGAACCGAAGGCGGGGGGGGTTACGGCTACACCTTC
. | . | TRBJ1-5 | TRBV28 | CASYRRGSGNQPQHF | TGTGCCAGCTACCGCCGGGGATCTGGCAATCAGCCCCAGCATTTT